This TCR beta chain was documented in a study of blood T cell repertoires in COVID-19. Data came from immunoSEQ multiplex PCR; TCRdb stores just in-frame clones and leaves some out. The sample records about 200,000 clones, around nine tenths being singletons. CDR3 length equals 14 residues. The trim removed 7 bases at V and 8 bases at J, leaving 7 bases unmatched. Germline CDR1 reads SNHLY; CDR2 reads FYNNEI. The sequencing input was peripheral blood. The chain joins TRBV2 to TRBJ1-6, with 8 bases lining up with TRBD1. This receptor was taken from a man aged 55 to 70 who had recovered from COVID-19. This chain's CDR3 is CASTPGGGYSPLHF. For the CDR3, the DNA is TGTGCCAGCACTCCAGGGGGCGGTTATTCACCCCTCCACTTT.